A selection of T cell receptor beta chains follows, all from one sample in a study of vaccination and CD4 T cells after COVID-19. TCRdb reprocessed the PCR reads via MiXCR and lists one record per CDR3 protein. The sample records roughly 10,000 distinct CDR3 sequences, approximately 40% being singletons. These receptors' antigens are unknown. Sequencing was carried out using CD4+ T cells from blood, cultured in vitro. The receptors were sampled from a human donor who had recovered from COVID-19. Each CDR3 is given with its conserved first and last residue. A D gene is named only where the DNA matches it firmly. The size field is filled for only some rows; it gives once, few, many or a size class.

CDR3nt	CDR3aa	abundance	v_gene	d_gene	j_gene
TGTGCCACCAGTAACGGGATCCAAGAGACCCAGTACTTC	CATSNGIQETQYF	.	TRBV24-1	.	TRBJ2-5
TGTGCCAGCAGTGAAGGGACCTTTGGGGAGCAGTACTTC	CASSEGTFGEQYF	.	TRBV6-1	.	TRBJ2-7
TGTGCCAGCAGTGTTGAACAGGGAGGCGAGCAGTACTTC	CASSVEQGGEQYF	.	TRBV6-4	.	TRBJ2-7
TGTGCCAGCAGTTCCTGGACAGGTTCAACTAATGAAAAACTGTTTTTT	CASSSWTGSTNEKLFF	few	TRBV28	TRBD1	TRBJ1-4
TGTGCCAGCAGCCATAGCGGGGCCCTCTCCTACGAGCAGTACTTC	CASSHSGALSYEQYF	.	TRBV21-1	.	TRBJ2-7
TGTGCCAGCAGTCTAGCGGGAGGGACCACAGATACGCAGTATTTT	CASSLAGGTTDTQYF	.	TRBV12-3/TRBV12-4	TRBD2	TRBJ2-3
TGCAGTGCTAGAGCTAGGCTCGCCTACGAGCAGTACTTC	CSARARLAYEQYF	.	TRBV20-1	.	TRBJ2-7
TGTGCCAGCACCCCAGAGGAGGGGCAATCCTCTCGGGCTTTCTTT	CASTPEEGQSSRAFF	few	TRBV28	.	TRBJ1-1
TGCAGTGCTAGACCCATTTCTAGCACAGATACGCAGTATTTT	CSARPISSTDTQYF	.	TRBV20-1	.	TRBJ2-3
TGCAGTGCTACTAGGACTAGCGGGAACATCAATGAGCAGTTCTTC	CSATRTSGNINEQFF	few	TRBV20-1	TRBD2	TRBJ2-1
TGCAGTGCTCCGATGACAGGGTCCCTCTATCAGACCTTC	CSAPMTGSLYQTF	.	TRBV20-1	TRBD1	TRBJ1-2
TGTGCCAGCAGCCAAGCCCCTAGCGGGGGGAAGGGGAGGACAGATACGCAGTATTTT	CASSQAPSGGKGRTDTQYF	.	TRBV4-2	TRBD2	TRBJ2-3
TGTGCCAGCAGTGAGGGGCAGGGGGACCATAGCAATCAGCCCCAGCATTTT	CASSEGQGDHSNQPQHF	few	TRBV6-1	TRBD1	TRBJ1-5
TGCAGTGCTAGAGCCCGACTAGCGGGAGTCCCCGGGGAGCTGTTTTTT	CSARARLAGVPGELFF	few	TRBV20-1	TRBD2	TRBJ2-2
TGTGCCAGCACCAACCCCGGGGGCAGGGGTCCTATCTACGAGCAGTACTTC	CASTNPGGRGPIYEQYF	few	TRBV6-1	.	TRBJ2-7
TGTGCCAGCATCCCAGGGCCGAACACCGGGGAGCTGTTTTTT	CASIPGPNTGELFF	.	TRBV11-1	.	TRBJ2-2
TGTGCCAGCAGCCGTTTAGGGGGAATGAACACTGAAGCTTTCTTT	CASSRLGGMNTEAFF	.	TRBV14	.	TRBJ1-1
TGTGCCAGCGATAGCCCCGGGGGGACTGGGGCCAACGTCCTGACTTTC	CASDSPGGTGANVLTF	.	TRBV12-3/TRBV12-4	TRBD2	TRBJ2-6
TGTGCCAGCTCCGGGACAGCTAGCACAGATACGCAGTATTTT	CASSGTASTDTQYF	few	TRBV18	TRBD1	TRBJ2-3
TGTGCCAGCAGCTTCCAGGAGCAAGAGACCCAGTACTTC	CASSFQEQETQYF	.	TRBV5-8	.	TRBJ2-5
TGCGCCAGCAGCTTTGACAGGGGGCGGAACACTGAAGCTTTCTTT	CASSFDRGRNTEAFF	.	TRBV5-1	TRBD1	TRBJ1-1
TGTGCCAGCAGAGGGACAGGGGGGGCCTATAGCAATCAGCCCCAGCATTTT	CASRGTGGAYSNQPQHF	few	TRBV6-1	TRBD1	TRBJ1-5
TGTGCCAGCAGGGCGGGCCTTGAAAAAAGCACAGATACGCAGTATTTT	CASRAGLEKSTDTQYF	.	TRBV6-1	.	TRBJ2-3
TGTGCCAGCAGCCGGGGGACTAGCCGCACAGATACGCAGTATTTT	CASSRGTSRTDTQYF	.	TRBV7-2	TRBD2	TRBJ2-3
TGTGCCAGCAGTTACTCCTGGCAGGGAACTAACACTGAAGCTTTCTTT	CASSYSWQGTNTEAFF	.	TRBV6-5	.	TRBJ1-1
TGTGCCAGCAGCCGCCCGACACCTCAAAAAGAGACCCAGTACTTC	CASSRPTPQKETQYF	few	TRBV28	.	TRBJ2-5
TGCGCCAGCAGCCAAGCTCCTTCGAGAGGGAGCAATCAGCCCCAGCATTTT	CASSQAPSRGSNQPQHF	.	TRBV4-1	.	TRBJ1-5
TGTGCCAGCAGCCACCGACAGGGGAAGACCCAGTACTTC	CASSHRQGKTQYF	.	TRBV12-3/TRBV12-4	TRBD1	TRBJ2-5
TGTGCCAGCAGCCGTAAGGGTTACGAGCAGTACTTC	CASSRKGYEQYF	.	TRBV28	.	TRBJ2-7
TGTGCCAGCAGCGCCTACAGACAAGAGACCCAGTACTTC	CASSAYRQETQYF	.	TRBV2	.	TRBJ2-5
TGTGCCAGCTCACCACCGGCATCTCAGGATAGGGCCTACGAGCAGTACTTC	CASSPPASQDRAYEQYF	few	TRBV18	.	TRBJ2-7
TGCGCCAGCAGCCAAGATCCCACAGGGGGGAACACTGAAGCTTTCTTT	CASSQDPTGGNTEAFF	few	TRBV4-3	TRBD1	TRBJ1-1
TGTGCCAGCAGCTTAACCGAACGGCGGGAGACCCAGTACTTC	CASSLTERRETQYF	.	TRBV11-2	.	TRBJ2-5
TGTGCCAGCAGGCCCTCCGGGACAGGGACTTACGAGCAGTACTTC	CASRPSGTGTYEQYF	.	TRBV5-4	TRBD1	TRBJ2-7
TGTGCCAGTACTCCCAACGGGTACGAGCAGTACTTC	CASTPNGYEQYF	.	TRBV19	.	TRBJ2-7
TGTGCCGCCACGGTGAGGGTCTACGAGCAGTACTTC	CAATVRVYEQYF	.	TRBV30	.	TRBJ2-7
TGTGCCAGCAGCTGGAGGTTCTCTGGGGCCAACGTCCTGACTTTC	CASSWRFSGANVLTF	.	TRBV7-8	.	TRBJ2-6
TGTGCCAGCAGCGCGCGGGCGGGGGGCAACAATGAGCAGTTCTTC	CASSARAGGNNEQFF	few	TRBV7-9	TRBD2	TRBJ2-1
TGTGCCAGCTCGAGGGGCAACGCAGATACGCAGTATTTT	CASSRGNADTQYF	.	TRBV7-3	.	TRBJ2-3
TGTGCCAGCAGCTGGACAGGGAAGGATGGCTACACCTTC	CASSWTGKDGYTF	few	TRBV6-1	TRBD1	TRBJ1-2
TGCAGTGCTAGAGATCACAGGGGGGCACAAGAGACCCAGTACTTC	CSARDHRGAQETQYF	.	TRBV20-1	TRBD1	TRBJ2-5
TGTGCCAGCAGCTTTCAGTCAGACGCCGGGGAGCTGTTTTTT	CASSFQSDAGELFF	few	TRBV11-2	.	TRBJ2-2
TGTGCCAGCAGCCCGCGGACTAGTAGCTACAATGAGCAGTTCTTC	CASSPRTSSYNEQFF	.	TRBV7-9	TRBD2	TRBJ2-1
TGTGCCAGCAGTTCAGGGGGACGGGAGTCTCGGGAGCAGTACTTC	CASSSGGRESREQYF	.	TRBV28	.	TRBJ2-7
TGTGCCAGCAGCCCACCCGGAGGGTCCAGGGATGGAACCTACGAGCAGTACTTC	CASSPPGGSRDGTYEQYF	.	TRBV11-3	.	TRBJ2-7
TGCAGTGGGACGTGGCAGGGTGCGGCGAATGAGCAGTTCTTC	CSGTWQGAANEQFF	few	TRBV20-1	.	TRBJ2-1
TGCAGCGCTGTCAGGGGGTTAACTGAAGCTTTCTTT	CSAVRGLTEAFF	.	TRBV29-1	TRBD1	TRBJ1-1
TGCGCCAGCAGCCCTAGAGCGGGACTCACCGGGGAGCTGTTTTTT	CASSPRAGLTGELFF	.	TRBV4-3	TRBD2	TRBJ2-2
TGTGCCAGCAGCCCCCCCCGACTAGACGAGCAGTACTTC	CASSPPRLDEQYF	.	TRBV7-2	.	TRBJ2-7
TGTGCCATCAGTGAGTCAAGAGGGAATAGCAATCAGCCCCAGCATTTT	CAISESRGNSNQPQHF	once	TRBV10-3	.	TRBJ1-5
TGTGCCAGCAGCTCCCCCCGGGACAATCAGCCCCAGCATTTT	CASSSPRDNQPQHF	few	TRBV11-2	.	TRBJ1-5
TGTGCCAGCAGCCCCCAGGTGGGCGAGCAGTACTTC	CASSPQVGEQYF	.	TRBV5-4	.	TRBJ2-7
TGCGCCAGCAGCCCTGGACAGTCCCTCTATGGCTACACCTTC	CASSPGQSLYGYTF	.	TRBV4-1	.	TRBJ1-2
TGTGCCAGTAAGGAGCCCTCGAACACTGAAGCTTTCTTT	CASKEPSNTEAFF	.	TRBV19	.	TRBJ1-1
TGTGCCAGCAGTCCCCGGGGCGGGTTTTACGAGCAGTACTTC	CASSPRGGFYEQYF	.	TRBV2	.	TRBJ2-7
TGCAGTGCTAGAGATCCGGACAGGGGGCCTGGAAACACCATATATTTT	CSARDPDRGPGNTIYF	.	TRBV20-1	TRBD1	TRBJ1-3
TGTGCCGGCAGTCACGACAGGGGCGGCTACACCTTC	CAGSHDRGGYTF	once	TRBV6-1	TRBD1	TRBJ1-2
TGTGCCAGCAGTCGACAGGGGACGGATCAGCCCCAGCATTTT	CASSRQGTDQPQHF	.	TRBV6-8	TRBD1	TRBJ1-5
TGTGCCAGCAGTTATAATAGAGACCTTCAGCCCCAGCATTTT	CASSYNRDLQPQHF	.	TRBV6-5	.	TRBJ1-5
.	CASTNQTSMYLCASSGSGYYGYTF	.	TRBV21-1	.	TRBJ1-2